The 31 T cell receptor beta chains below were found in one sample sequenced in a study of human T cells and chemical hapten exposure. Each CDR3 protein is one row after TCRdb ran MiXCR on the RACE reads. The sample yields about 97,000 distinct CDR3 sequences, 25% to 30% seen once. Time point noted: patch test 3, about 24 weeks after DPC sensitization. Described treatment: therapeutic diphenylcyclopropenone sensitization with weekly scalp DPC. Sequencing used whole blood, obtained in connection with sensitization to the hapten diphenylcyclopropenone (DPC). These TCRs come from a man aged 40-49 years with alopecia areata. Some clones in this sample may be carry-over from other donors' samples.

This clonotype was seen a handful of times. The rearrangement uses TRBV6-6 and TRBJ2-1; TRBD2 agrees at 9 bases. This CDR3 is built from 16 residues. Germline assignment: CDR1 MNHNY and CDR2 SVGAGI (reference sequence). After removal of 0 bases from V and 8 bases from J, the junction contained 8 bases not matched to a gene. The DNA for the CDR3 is TGTGCCAGCAGTTACTCGACGAGCGGGAGGATTTATGAGCAGTTCTTC. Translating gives CASSYSTSGRIYEQFF.

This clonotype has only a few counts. The CDR3 region has the DNA TGTGCCAGCAGCTTGGGGGCGGGGATCCCTGGAAACACCATATATTTT. Its protein product is CASSLGAGIPGNTIYF. The V call is TRBV5-6, the J call TRBJ1-3; D is undetermined. Trimming removed 0 bases from V and 2 bases from J, with 12 bases in between. Germline CDR1 is SGHDT and CDR2 is YYEEEE. This CDR3 region has 16 residues.

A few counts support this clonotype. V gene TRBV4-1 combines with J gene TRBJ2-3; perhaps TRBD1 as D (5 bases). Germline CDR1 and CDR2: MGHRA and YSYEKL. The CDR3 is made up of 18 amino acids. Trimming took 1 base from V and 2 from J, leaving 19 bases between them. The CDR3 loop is CASSQGPRGHPITDTQYF. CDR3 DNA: TGCGCCAGCAGCCAAGGCCCTCGTGGACACCCAATCACAGATACGCAGTATTTT.

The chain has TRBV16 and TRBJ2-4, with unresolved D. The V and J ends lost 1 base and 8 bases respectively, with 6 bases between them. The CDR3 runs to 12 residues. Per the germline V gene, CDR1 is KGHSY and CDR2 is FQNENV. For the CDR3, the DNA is TGTGCCAGCAGCCAATTTCTCGACATTCAGTACTTC. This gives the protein CASSQFLDIQYF. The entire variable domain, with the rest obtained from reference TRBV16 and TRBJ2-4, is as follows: GEEVAQTPKHLVRGEGQKAKLYCAPIKGHSYVFWYQQVLKNEFKFLISFQNENVFDETGMPKERFSAKCLPNSPCSLEIQATKLEDSAVYFCASSQFLDIQYFGAGTRLSVL.

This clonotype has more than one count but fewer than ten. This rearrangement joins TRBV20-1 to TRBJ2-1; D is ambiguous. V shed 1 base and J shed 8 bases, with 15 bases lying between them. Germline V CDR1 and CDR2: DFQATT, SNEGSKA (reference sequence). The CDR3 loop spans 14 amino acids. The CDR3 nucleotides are TGCAGTGCTAGAGGATTAGCCAGCCTCGATGAGCAGTTCTTC. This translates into CSARGLASLDEQFF.

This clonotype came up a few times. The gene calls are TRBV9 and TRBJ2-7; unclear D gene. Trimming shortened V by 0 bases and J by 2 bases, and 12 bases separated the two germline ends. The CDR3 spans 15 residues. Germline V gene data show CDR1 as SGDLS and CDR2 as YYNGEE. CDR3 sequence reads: CASSVAPGSAYEQYF. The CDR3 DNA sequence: TGTGCCAGCAGCGTAGCTCCCGGATCAGCCTACGAGCAGTACTTC. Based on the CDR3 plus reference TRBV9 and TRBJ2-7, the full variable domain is DSGVTQTPKHLITATGQRVTLRCSPRSGDLSVYWYQQSLDQGLQFLIQYYNGEERAKGNILERFSAQQFPDLHSELNLSSLELGDSALYFCASSVAPGSAYEQYFGPGTRLTVT.

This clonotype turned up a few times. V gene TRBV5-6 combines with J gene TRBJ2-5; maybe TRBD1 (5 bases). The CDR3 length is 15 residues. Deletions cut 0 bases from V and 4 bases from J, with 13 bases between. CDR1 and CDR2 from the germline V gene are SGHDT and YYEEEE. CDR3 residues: CASSLVQGVGETQYF. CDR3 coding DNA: TGTGCCAGCAGCTTGGTGCAGGGCGTGGGAGAGACCCAGTACTTC.

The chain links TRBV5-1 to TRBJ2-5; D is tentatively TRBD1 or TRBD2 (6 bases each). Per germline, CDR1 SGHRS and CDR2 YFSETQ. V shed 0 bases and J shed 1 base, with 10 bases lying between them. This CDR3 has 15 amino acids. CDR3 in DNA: TGCGCCAGCAGCTTGGTGGGGGGCTTCCAAGAGACCCAGTACTTC. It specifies CASSLVGGFQETQYF.

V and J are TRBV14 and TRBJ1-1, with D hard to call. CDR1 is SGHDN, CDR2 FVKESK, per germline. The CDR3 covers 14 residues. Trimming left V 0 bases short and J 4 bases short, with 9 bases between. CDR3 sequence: CASSQDLGSTEAFF. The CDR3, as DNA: TGTGCCAGCAGCCAAGATCTGGGGAGCACTGAAGCTTTCTTT.

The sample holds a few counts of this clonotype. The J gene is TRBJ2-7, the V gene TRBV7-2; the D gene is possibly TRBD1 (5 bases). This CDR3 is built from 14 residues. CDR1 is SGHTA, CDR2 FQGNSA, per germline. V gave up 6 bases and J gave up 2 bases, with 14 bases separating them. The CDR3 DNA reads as TGTGCCAGCAGATCAGACAGTGCCGCCTACGAGCAGTACTTC. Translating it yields CASRSDSAAYEQYF.

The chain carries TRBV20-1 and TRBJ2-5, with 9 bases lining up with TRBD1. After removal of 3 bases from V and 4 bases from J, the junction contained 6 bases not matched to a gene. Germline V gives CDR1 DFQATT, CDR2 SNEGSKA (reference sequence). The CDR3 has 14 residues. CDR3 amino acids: CSASPRDRAETQYF. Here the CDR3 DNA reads TGCAGTGCTAGTCCCCGGGACAGGGCAGAGACCCAGTACTTC.

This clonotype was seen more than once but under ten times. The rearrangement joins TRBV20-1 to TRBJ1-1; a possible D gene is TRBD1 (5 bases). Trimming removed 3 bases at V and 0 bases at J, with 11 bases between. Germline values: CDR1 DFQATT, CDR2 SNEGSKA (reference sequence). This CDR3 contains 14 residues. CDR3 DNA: TGCAGTGCTAGTAGGGGAGCTATGAACACTGAAGCTTTCTTT. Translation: CSASRGAMNTEAFF.

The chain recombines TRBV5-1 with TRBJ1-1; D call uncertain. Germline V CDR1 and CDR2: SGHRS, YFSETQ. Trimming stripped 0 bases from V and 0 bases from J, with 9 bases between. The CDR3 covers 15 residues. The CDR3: CASSLAGSMNTEAFF. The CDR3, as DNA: TGCGCCAGCAGCTTGGCGGGCAGCATGAACACTGAAGCTTTCTTT.

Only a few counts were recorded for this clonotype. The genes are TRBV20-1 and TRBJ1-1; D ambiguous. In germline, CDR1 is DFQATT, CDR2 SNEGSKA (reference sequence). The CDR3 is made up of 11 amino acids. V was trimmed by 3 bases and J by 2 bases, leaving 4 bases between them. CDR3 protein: CSASENTEAFF. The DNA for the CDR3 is TGCAGTGCTAGTGAAAACACTGAAGCTTTCTTT.

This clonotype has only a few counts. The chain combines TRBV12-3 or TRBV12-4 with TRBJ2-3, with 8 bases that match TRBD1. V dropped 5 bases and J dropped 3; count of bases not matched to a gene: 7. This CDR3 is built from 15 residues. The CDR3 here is CASSRSQGATDTQYF. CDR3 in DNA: TGTGCCAGCAGTAGATCCCAGGGGGCGACAGATACGCAGTATTTT.

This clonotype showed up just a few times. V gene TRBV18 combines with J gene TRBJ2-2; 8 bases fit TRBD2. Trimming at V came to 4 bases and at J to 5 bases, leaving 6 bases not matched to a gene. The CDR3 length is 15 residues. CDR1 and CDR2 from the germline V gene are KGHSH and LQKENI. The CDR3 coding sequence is TGTGCCAGCTCACTAGCGGGACGGTTGACCGGGGAGCTGTTTTTT. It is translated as CASSLAGRLTGELFF.

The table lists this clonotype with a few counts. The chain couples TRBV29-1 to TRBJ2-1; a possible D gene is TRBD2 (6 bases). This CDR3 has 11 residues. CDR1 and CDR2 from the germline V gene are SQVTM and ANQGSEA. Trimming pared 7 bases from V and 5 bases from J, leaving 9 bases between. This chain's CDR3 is CSEERDNEQFF. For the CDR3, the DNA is TGCAGCGAGGAGCGGGACAATGAGCAGTTCTTC.

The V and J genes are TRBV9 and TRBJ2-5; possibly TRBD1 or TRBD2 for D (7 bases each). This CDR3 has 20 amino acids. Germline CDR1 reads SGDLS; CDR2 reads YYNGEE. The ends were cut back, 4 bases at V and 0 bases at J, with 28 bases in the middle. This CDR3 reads CASSPRGGDSQYLYQETQYF. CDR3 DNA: TGTGCCAGCAGCCCTCGTGGGGGGGACAGCCAGTACCTGTACCAAGAGACCCAGTACTTC.

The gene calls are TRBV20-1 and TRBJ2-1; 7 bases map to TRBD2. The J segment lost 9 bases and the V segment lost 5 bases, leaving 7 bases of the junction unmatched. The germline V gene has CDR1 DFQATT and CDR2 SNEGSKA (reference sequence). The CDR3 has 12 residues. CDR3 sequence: CSAWGRALEQFF. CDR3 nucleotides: TGCAGTGCTTGGGGGAGGGCTCTTGAGCAGTTCTTC.

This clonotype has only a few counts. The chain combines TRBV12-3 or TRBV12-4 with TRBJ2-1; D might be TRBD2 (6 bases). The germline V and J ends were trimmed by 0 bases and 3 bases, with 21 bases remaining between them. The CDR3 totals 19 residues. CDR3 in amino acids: CASSLARKDAGLFYNEQFF. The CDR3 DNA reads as TGTGCCAGCAGTTTAGCTCGGAAGGACGCGGGACTTTTCTACAATGAGCAGTTCTTC.

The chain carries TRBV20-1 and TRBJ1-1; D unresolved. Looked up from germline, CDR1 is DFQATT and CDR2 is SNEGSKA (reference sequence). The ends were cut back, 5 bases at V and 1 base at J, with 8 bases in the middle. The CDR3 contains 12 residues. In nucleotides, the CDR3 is TGCAGTGCTTATAGGAGGAACACTGAAGCTTTCTTT. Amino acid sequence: CSAYRRNTEAFF.

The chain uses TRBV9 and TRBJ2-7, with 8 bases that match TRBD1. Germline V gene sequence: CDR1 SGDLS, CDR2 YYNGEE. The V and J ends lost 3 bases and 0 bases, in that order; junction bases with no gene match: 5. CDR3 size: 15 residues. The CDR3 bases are TGTGCCAGCAGCGCCCGGACAGGGCGCTCCTACGAGCAGTACTTC. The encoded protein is CASSARTGRSYEQYF. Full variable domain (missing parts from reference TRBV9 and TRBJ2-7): DSGVTQTPKHLITATGQRVTLRCSPRSGDLSVYWYQQSLDQGLQFLIQYYNGEERAKGNILERFSAQQFPDLHSELNLSSLELGDSALYFCASSARTGRSYEQYFGPGTRLTVT.

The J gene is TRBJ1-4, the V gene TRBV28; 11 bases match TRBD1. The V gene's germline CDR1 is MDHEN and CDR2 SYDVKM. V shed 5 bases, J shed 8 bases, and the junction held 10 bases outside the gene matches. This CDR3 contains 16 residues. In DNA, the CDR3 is TGTGCCAGCAGTCCCGCCGGGACAGGGGGGGAAGAAAAACTGTTTTTT. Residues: CASSPAGTGGEEKLFF. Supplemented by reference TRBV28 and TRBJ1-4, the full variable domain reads DVKVTQSSRYLVKRTGEKVFLECVQDMDHENMFWYRQDPGLGLRLIYFSYDVKMKEKGDIPEGYSVSREKKERFSLILESASTNQTSMYLCASSPAGTGGEEKLFFGSGTQLSVL.

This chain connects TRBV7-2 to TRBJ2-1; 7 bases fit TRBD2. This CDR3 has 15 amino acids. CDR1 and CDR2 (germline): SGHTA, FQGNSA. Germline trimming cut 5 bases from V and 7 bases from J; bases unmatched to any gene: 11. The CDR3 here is CASSRGDAGGNEQFF. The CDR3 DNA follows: TGTGCCAGCAGCAGAGGGGACGCCGGGGGGAATGAGCAGTTCTTC.

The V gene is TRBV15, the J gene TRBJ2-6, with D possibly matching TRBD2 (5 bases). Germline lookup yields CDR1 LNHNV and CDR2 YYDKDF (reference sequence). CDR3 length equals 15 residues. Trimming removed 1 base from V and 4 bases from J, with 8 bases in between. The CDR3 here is CATSRGGVGANVLTF. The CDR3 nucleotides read TGTGCCACCAGCAGAGGGGGAGTCGGGGCCAACGTCCTGACTTTC. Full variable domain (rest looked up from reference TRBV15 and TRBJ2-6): DAMVIQNPRYQVTQFGKPVTLSCSQTLNHNVMYWYQQKSSQAPKLLFHYYDKDFNNEADTPDNFQSRRPNTSFCFLDIRSPGLGDTAMYLCATSRGGVGANVLTFGAGSRLTVL.

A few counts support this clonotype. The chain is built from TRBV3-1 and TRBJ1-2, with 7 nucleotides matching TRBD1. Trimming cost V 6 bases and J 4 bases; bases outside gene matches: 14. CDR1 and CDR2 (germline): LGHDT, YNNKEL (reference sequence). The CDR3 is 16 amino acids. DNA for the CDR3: TGTGCCAGCAGTTCTAGAGGGGGCCGGGGGAGCTATGGCTACACCTTC. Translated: CASSSRGGRGSYGYTF.

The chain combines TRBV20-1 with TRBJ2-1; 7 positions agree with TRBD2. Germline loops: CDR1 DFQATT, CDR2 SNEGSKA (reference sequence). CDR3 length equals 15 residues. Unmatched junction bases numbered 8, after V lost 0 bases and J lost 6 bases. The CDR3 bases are TGCAGTGCTAGAGATCCTGGACTAGTCCTCAATGAGCAGTTCTTC. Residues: CSARDPGLVLNEQFF.

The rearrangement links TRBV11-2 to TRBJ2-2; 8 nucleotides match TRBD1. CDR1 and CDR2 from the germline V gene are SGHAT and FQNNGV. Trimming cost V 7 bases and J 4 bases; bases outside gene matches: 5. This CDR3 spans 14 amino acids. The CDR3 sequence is CASTRTGSTGELFF. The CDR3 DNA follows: TGTGCCAGCACGAGGACAGGGAGCACCGGGGAGCTGTTTTTT.

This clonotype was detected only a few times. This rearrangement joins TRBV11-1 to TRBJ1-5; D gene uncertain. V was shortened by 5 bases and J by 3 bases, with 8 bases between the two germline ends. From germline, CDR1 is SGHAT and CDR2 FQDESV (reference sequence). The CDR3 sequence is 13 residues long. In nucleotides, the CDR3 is TGTGCCAGCAGCCGAGGCCCCAATCAGCCCCAGCATTTT. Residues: CASSRGPNQPQHF.

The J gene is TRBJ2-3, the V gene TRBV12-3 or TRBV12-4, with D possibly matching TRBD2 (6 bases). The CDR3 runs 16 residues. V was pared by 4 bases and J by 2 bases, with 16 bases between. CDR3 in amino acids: CASSSPPAGPTDTQYF. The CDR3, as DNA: TGTGCCAGCAGTTCCCCGCCCGCGGGACCCACAGATACGCAGTATTTT.

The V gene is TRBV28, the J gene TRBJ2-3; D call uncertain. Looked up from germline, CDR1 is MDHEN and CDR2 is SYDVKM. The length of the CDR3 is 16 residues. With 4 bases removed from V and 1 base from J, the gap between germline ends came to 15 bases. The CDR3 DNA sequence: TGTGCCAGCAGTTCTACCACAGCCGGCGGCACAGATACGCAGTATTTT. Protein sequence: CASSSTTAGGTDTQYF.